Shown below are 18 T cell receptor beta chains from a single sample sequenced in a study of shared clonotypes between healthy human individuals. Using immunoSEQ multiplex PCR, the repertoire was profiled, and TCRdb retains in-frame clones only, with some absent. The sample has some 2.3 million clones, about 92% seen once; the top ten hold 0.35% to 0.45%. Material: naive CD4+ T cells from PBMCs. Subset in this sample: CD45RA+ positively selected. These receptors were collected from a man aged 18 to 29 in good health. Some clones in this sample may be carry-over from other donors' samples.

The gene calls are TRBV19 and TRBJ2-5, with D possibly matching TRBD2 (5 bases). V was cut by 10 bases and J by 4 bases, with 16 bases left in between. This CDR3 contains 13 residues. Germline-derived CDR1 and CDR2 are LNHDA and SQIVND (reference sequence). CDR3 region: CATRRGKGETQYF. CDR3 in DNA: TGTGCCACCAGAAGAGGGAAGGGAGAGACCCAGTACTTC.

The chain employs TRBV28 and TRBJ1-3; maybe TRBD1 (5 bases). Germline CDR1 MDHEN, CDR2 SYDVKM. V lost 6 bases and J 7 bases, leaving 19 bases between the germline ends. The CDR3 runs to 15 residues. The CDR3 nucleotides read TGTGCCAGCAGCCCGATGGGGCGGCGAGGCAACACCATATATTTT. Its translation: CASSPMGRRGNTIYF.

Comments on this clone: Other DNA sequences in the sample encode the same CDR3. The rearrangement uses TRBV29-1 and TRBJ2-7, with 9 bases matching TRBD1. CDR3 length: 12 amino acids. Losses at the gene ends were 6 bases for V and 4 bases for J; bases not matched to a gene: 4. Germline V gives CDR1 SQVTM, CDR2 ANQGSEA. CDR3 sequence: CSVPGQGYEQYF. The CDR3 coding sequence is TGCAGCGTCCCGGGACAGGGTTACGAGCAGTACTTC.

The CDR3, as DNA: TGTGCCAGCAGCTTTTCCCGCAGGGACAACTATGGCTACACCTTC. It codes for CASSFSRRDNYGYTF. The J gene is TRBJ1-2, the V gene TRBV11-2, with a tentative D call TRBD1 (5 bases). Trimming left V 3 bases short and J 2 bases short, with 13 bases between. The CDR3 contains 15 residues. Per the germline V gene, CDR1 is SGHAT and CDR2 is FQNNGV.

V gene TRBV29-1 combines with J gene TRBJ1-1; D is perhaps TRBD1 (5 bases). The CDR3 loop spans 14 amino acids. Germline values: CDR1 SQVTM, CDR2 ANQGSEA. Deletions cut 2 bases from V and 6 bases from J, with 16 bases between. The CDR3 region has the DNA TGCAGCGTTGAAAAGGGTTGGGGGAAACCTGAAGCTTTCTTT. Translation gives CSVEKGWGKPEAFF.

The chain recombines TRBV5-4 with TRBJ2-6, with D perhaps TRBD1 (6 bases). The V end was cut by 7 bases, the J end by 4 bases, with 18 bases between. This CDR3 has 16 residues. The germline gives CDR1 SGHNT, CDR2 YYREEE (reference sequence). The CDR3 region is CASLQNPGAGANVLTF. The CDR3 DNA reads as TGTGCCAGCCTACAGAACCCAGGGGCGGGGGCCAACGTCCTGACTTTC.

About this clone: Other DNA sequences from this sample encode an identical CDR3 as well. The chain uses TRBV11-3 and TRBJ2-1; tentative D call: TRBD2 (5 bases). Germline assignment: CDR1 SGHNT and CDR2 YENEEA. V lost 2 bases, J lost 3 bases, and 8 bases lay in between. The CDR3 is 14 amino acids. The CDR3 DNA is TGTGCCAGCAGCTTACGGGGTTTCTACAATGAGCAGTTCTTC. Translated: CASSLRGFYNEQFF.

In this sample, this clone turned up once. CDR3 sequence: CASSYLSTEAFF. CDR3 nucleotide sequence: TGTGCCAGCAGTTATTTGAGCACTGAAGCTTTCTTT. The chain is built from TRBV6-6 and TRBJ1-1; no clear D. From germline, CDR1 is MNHNY and CDR2 SVGAGI (reference sequence). The CDR3 is 12 amino acids. V was cut by 3 bases and J by 4 bases, with 6 bases left in between.

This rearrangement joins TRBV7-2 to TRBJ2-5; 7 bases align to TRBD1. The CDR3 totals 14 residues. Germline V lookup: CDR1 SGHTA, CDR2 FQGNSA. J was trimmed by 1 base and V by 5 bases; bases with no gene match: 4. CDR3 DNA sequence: TGTGCCAGCAGCACATACAGGGGCCAAGAGACCCAGTACTTC. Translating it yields CASSTYRGQETQYF.

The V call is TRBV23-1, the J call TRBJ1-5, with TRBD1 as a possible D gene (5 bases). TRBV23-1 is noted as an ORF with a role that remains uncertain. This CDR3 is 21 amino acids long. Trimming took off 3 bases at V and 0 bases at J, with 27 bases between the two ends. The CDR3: CASSQPTSGGKNPNSNQPQHF. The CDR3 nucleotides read TGCGCCAGCAGTCAGCCGACTTCGGGGGGTAAGAACCCAAATAGCAATCAGCCCCAGCATTTT.

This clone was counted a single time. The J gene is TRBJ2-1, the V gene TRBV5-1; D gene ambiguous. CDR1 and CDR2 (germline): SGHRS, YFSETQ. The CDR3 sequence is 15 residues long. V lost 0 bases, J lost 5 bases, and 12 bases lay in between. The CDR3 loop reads CASSLEHPLDNEQFF. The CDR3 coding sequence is TGCGCCAGCAGCTTGGAGCATCCTCTCGACAATGAGCAGTTCTTC. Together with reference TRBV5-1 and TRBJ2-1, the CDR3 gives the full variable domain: KAGVTQTPRYLIKTRGQQVTLSCSPISGHRSVSWYQQTPGQGLQFLFEYFSETQRNKGNFPGRFSGRQFSNSRSEMNVSTLELGDSALYLCASSLEHPLDNEQFFGPGTRLTVL.

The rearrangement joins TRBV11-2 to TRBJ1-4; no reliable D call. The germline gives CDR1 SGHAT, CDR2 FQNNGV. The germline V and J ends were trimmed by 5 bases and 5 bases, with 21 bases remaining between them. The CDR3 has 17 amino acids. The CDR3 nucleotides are TGTGCCAGCAGCAACGGACTGCCCCTTCTCGGCAATGAAAAACTGTTTTTT. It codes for CASSNGLPLLGNEKLFF.

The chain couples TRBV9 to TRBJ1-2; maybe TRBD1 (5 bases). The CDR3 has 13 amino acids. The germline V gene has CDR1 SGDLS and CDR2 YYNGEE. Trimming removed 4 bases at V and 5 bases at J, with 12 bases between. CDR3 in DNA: TGTGCCAGCAGCCTCAAGGGGCGGTATGGCTACACCTTC. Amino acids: CASSLKGRYGYTF. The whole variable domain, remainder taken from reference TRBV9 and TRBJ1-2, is DSGVTQTPKHLITATGQRVTLRCSPRSGDLSVYWYQQSLDQGLQFLIQYYNGEERAKGNILERFSAQQFPDLHSELNLSSLELGDSALYFCASSLKGRYGYTFGSGTRLTVV.

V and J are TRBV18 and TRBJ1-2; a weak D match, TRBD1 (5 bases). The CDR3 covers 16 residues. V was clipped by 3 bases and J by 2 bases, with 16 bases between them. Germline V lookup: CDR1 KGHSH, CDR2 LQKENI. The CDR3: CASSPLGEGANYGYTF. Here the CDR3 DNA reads TGTGCCAGCTCACCGCTAGGGGAAGGGGCCAACTATGGCTACACCTTC.

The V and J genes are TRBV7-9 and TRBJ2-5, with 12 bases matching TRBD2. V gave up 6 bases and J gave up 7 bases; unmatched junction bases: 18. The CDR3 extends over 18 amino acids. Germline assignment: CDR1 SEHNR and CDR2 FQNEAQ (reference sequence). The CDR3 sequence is CASRARDRLAGDRGTQYF. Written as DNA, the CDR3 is TGTGCCAGCAGAGCCAGGGATAGACTAGCGGGAGATCGCGGGACCCAGTACTTC.

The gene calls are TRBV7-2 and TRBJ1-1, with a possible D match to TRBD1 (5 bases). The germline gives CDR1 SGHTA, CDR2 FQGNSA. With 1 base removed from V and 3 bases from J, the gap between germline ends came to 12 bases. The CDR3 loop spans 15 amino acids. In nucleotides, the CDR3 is TGTGCCAGCAGCTTAGGAAGGGGAGTCGACACTGAAGCTTTCTTT. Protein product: CASSLGRGVDTEAFF.

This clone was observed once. The CDR3 protein is CAWSVTHLLAAAYSYEQYF. The CDR3, as DNA: TGTGCCTGGAGCGTAACCCATCTCCTCGCAGCGGCCTACTCCTACGAGCAGTACTTC. V usage is TRBV30 and J usage is TRBJ2-7, with a weak D call TRBD2 (5 bases). Trimming took 3 bases from V and 0 from J, leaving 27 bases between them. Germline loops: CDR1 GTSNPN, CDR2 SVGIG (reference sequence). The length of the CDR3 is 19 residues. The variable domain in full, with the rest retrieved from reference TRBV30 and TRBJ2-7, is SQTIHQWPATLVQPVGSPLSLECTVEGTSNPNLYWYRQAAGRGLQLLFYSVGIGQISSEVPQNLSASRPQDRQFILSSKKLLLSDSGFYLCAWSVTHLLAAAYSYEQYFGPGTRLTVT.

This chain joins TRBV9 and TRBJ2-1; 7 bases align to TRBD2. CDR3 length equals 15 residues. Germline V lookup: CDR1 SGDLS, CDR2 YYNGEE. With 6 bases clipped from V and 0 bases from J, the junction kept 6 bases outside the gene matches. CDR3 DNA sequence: TGTGCCAGCAATACGGGAGGCCTCTCCTACAATGAGCAGTTCTTC. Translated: CASNTGGLSYNEQFF. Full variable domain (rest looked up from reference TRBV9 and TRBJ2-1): DSGVTQTPKHLITATGQRVTLRCSPRSGDLSVYWYQQSLDQGLQFLIQYYNGEERAKGNILERFSAQQFPDLHSELNLSSLELGDSALYFCASNTGGLSYNEQFFGPGTRLTVL.